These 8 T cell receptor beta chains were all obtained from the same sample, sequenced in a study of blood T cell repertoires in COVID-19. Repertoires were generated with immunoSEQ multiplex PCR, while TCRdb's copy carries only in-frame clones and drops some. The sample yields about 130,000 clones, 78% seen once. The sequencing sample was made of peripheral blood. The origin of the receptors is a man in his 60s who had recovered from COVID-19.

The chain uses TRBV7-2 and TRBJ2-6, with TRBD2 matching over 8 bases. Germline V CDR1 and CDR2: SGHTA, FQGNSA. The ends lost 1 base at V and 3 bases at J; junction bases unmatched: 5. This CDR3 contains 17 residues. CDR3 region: CASSLGSGSDGANVLTF. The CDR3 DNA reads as TGTGCCAGCAGCTTAGGAAGCGGGAGTGATGGGGCCAACGTCCTGACTTTC.

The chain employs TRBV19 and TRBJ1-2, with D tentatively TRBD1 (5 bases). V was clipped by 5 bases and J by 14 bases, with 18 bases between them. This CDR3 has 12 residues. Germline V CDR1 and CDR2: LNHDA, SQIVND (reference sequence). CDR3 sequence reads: CASSVGGSGSTF. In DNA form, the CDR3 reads TGTGCCAGTAGTGTCGGGGGATCGGGGTCTACCTTC. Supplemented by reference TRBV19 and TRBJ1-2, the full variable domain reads DGGITQSPKYLFRKEGQNVTLSCEQNLNHDAMYWYRQDPGQGLRLIYYSQIVNDFQKGDIAEGYSVSREKKESFPLTVTSAQKNPTAFYLCASSVGGSGSTFGSGTRLTVV.

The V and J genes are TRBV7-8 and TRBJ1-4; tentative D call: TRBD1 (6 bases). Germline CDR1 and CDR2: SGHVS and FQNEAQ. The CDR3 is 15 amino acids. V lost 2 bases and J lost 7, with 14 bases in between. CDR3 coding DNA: TGTGCCAGCAGCTTATGGGGGAGCAGGGGTGAAAAACTGTTTTTT. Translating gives CASSLWGSRGEKLFF.

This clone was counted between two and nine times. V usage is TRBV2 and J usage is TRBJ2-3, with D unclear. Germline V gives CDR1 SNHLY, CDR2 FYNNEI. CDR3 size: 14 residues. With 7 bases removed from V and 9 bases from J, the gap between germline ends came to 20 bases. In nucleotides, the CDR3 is TGTGCCAGCATCTCGAACCCCGCCTCCCAGACGCAGTATTTT. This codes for CASISNPASQTQYF. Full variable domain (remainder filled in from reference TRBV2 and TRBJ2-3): EPEVTQTPSHQVTQMGQEVILRCVPISNHLYFYWYRQILGQKVEFLVSFYNNEISEKSEIFDDQFSVERPDGSNFTLKIRSTKLEDSAMYFCASISNPASQTQYFGPGTRLTVL.

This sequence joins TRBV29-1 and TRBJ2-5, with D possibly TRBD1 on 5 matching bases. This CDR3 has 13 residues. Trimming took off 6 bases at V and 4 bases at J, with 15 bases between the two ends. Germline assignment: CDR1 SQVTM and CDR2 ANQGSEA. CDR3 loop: CSVTPWQGETQYF. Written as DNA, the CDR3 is TGCAGCGTAACCCCATGGCAGGGAGAGACCCAGTACTTC.

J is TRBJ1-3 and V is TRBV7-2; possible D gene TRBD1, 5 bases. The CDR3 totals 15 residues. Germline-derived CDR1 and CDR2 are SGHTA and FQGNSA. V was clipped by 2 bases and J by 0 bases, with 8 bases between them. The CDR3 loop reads CASSLQGASGNTIYF. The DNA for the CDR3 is TGTGCCAGCAGCTTACAGGGCGCCTCTGGAAACACCATATATTTT.

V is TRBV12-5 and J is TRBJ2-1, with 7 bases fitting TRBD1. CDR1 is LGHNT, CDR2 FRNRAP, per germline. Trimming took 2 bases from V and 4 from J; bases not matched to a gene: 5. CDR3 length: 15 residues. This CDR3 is CASGLRQGFYNEQFF. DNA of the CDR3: TGTGCTAGTGGTTTGCGACAGGGTTTTTACAATGAGCAGTTCTTC.

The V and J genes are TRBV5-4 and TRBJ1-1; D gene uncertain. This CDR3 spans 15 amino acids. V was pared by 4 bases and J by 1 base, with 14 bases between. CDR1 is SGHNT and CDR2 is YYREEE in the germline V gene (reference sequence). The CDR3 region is CASSLIARENTEAFF. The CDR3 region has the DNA TGTGCCAGCAGCCTAATAGCCCGGGAGAACACTGAAGCTTTCTTT.